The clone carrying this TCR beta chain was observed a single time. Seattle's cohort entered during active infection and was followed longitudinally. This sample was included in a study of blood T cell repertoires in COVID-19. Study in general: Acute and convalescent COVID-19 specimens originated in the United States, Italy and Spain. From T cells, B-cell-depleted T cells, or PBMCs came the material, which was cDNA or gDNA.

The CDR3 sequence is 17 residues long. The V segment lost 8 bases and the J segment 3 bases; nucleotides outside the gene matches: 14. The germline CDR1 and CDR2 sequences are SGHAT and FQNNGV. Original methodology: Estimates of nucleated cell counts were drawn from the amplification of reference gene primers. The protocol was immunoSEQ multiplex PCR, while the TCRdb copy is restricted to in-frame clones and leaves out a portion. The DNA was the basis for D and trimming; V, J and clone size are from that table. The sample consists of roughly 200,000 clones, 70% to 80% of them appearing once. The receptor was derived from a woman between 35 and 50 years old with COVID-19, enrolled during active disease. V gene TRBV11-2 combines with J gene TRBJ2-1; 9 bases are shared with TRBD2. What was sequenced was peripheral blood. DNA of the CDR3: TGTGCCAGCCACGCCGGGATAGCGGGAGAGCTCTACAATGAGCAGTTCTTC. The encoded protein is CASHAGIAGELYNEQFF. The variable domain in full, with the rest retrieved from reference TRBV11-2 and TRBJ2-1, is EAGVAQSPRYKIIEKRQSVAFWCNPISGHATLYWYQQILGQGPKLLIQFQNNGVVDDSQLPKDRFSAERLKGVDSTLKIQPAKLEDSAVYLCASHAGIAGELYNEQFFGPGTRLTVL.